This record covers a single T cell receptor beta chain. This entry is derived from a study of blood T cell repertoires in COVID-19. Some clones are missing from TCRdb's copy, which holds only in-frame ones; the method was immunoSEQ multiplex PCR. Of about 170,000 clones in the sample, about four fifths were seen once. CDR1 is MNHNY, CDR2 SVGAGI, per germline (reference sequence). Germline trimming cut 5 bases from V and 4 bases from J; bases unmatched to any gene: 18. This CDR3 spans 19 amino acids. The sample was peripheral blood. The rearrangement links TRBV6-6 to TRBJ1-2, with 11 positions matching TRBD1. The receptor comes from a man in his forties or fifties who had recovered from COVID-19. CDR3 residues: CASSRDHRTGGGGAYGYTF. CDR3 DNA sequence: TGTGCCAGCAGTCGTGATCATCGGACAGGGGGCGGAGGGGCCTATGGCTACACCTTC.